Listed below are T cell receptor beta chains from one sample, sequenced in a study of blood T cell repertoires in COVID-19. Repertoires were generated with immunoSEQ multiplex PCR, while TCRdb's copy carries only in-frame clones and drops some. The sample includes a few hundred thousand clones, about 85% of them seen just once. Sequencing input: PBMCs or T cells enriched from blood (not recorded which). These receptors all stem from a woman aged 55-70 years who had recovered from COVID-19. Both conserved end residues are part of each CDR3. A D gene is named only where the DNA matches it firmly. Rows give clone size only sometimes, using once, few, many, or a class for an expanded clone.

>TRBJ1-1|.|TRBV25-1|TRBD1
TGTGCCAGCAGTGGGTCACAGGGGGAGGACACTGAAGCTTTCTTT
CASSGSQGEDTEAFF
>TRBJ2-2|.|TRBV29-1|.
TGCAGCGTTGGCCTACCGGGAACCGGGGAGCTGTTTTTT
CSVGLPGTGELFF
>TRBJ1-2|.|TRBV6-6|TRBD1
TGTGCCAGCAGTTACACCCGGGACAGGGGGCGGAATGGCTACACCTTC
CASSYTRDRGRNGYTF
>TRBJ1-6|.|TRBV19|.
TGTGCCAGTAGTATTCGGGTGGCTAATAATTCACCCCTCCACTTT
CASSIRVANNSPLHF
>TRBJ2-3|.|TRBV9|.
TGTGCCAGCAGCGTAGAAGGACTTAGCACAGATACGCAGTATTTT
CASSVEGLSTDTQYF
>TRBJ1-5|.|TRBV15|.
TGTGCCACCAGCTTCTTCGGGGACAATCAGCCCCAGCATTTT
CATSFFGDNQPQHF
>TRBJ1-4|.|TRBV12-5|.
TGTGCTAGTGGTTTGTCGGCAACTAATGAAAAACTGTTTTTT
CASGLSATNEKLFF
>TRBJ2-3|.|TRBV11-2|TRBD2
TGTGCCAGCAGCTTAGCCCCGGGACTAGCGGGCACAGATACGCAGTATTTT
CASSLAPGLAGTDTQYF
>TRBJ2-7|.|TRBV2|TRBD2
TGTGCCAGTCGTTCCGGGACTAGCTCCTACGAGCAGTACTTC
CASRSGTSSYEQYF
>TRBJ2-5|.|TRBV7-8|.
TGTGCCAGCAGCTTAGGTTCCAGGGTACAAGAGACCCAGTACTTC
CASSLGSRVQETQYF
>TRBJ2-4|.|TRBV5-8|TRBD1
TGTGCCAGCAGCCCAGGACAGGGTTTCGACATTCAGTACTTC
CASSPGQGFDIQYF
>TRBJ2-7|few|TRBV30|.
TGTGCCTGGAGTTATGGGGGCGGCGACGAGCAGTACTTC
CAWSYGGGDEQYF
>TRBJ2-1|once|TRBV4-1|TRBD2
TGCGCCAGCAGCCAAGTTAATGGCGGGGGTTCCTACAATGAGCAGTTCTTC
CASSQVNGGGSYNEQFF
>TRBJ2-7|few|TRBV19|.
TGTGCCAGTAGTGGCGGACAGCCCTACGAGCAGTACTTC
CASSGGQPYEQYF
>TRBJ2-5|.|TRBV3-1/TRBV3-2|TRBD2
TGTGCCAGCAGCCAGGCTAGCGGGGGCGAGACCCAGTACTTC
CASSQASGGETQYF
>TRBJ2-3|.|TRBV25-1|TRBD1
TGTGCCAGCAGTGGAGACAGGGGACCTACGCAGTATTTT
CASSGDRGPTQYF
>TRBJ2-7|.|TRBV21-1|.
TGTGCCAGCAGCAAAGACCCGGGTTACCTCTCCTACGAGCAGTACTTC
CASSKDPGYLSYEQYF
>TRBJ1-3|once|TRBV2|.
TGTGCCAGCAGTGTCGAGACGGGATCCTCTGGAAACACCATATATTTT
CASSVETGSSGNTIYF
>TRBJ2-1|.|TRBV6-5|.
TGTGCCAGCAGAGAGGTCCCCAACGGTGAGCAGTTCTTC
CASREVPNGEQFF
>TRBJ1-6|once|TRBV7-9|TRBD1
TGTGCCAGCAGCTTACAGTCCCAGGGGGCGTCTTCACCCCTCCACTTT
CASSLQSQGASSPLHF
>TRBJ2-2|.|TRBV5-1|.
TGCGCCAGCAGCTTGGAGAGCAGGCCCACCGGGGAGCTGTTTTTT
CASSLESRPTGELFF
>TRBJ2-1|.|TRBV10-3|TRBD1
TGTGCCATCAACCCGGGACAGGCGATCAATGAGCAGTTCTTC
CAINPGQAINEQFF
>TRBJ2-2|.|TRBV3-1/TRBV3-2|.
TGTGCCAGCAGCCAAGAAATAGTGGGACCCAGGACGGGGGCCGGGGAGCTGTTTTTT
CASSQEIVGPRTGAGELFF
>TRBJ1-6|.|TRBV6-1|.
TGTGCCAGCAGTGAAGGGAGGGGATCACCCCTCCACTTT
CASSEGRGSPLHF
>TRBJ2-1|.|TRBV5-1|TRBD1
TGCGCCAGCAGCTTGGGTAGACAGGGCCGTGAGCAGTTCTTC
CASSLGRQGREQFF
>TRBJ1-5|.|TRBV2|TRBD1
TGTGCCAGCAGTTCACAGGGGCTTTATGGCAATCAGCCCCAGCATTTT
CASSSQGLYGNQPQHF
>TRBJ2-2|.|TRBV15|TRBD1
TGTGCCACCAGCAGGGGACAGATTAAGAACACCGGGGAGCTGTTTTTT
CATSRGQIKNTGELFF
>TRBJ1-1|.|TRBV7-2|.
TGTGCCAGCAGCTTCCGAGTGAACACTGAAGCTTTCTTT
CASSFRVNTEAFF
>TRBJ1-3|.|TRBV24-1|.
TGTGCCACCAGTGACGACAGTAACACCATATATTTT
CATSDDSNTIYF
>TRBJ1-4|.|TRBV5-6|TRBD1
TGTGCCAGCAGCTTGCCGGGACAGGGGGCGGAAAAACTGTTTTTT
CASSLPGQGAEKLFF
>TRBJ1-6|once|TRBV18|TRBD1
TGTGCCAGCTCACCGGACCCGGGACAGAATATGCTCCTAAATTCACCCCTCCACTTT
CASSPDPGQNMLLNSPLHF
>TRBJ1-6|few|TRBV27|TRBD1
TGTGCCAGCCAGGAAGGGGGCAGATCACCCCTCCACTTT
CASQEGGRSPLHF
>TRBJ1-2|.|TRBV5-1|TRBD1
TGCGCCAGCAGCTTGGGGGGACAGGGAAGCGGCTACACCTTC
CASSLGGQGSGYTF
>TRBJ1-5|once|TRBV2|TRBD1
TGTGCCAGCAGTCAGGGGGTATTGGGTCAGCCCCAGCATTTT
CASSQGVLGQPQHF
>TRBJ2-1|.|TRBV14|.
TGTGCCAGTAGACATTTTTCCTACAATGAGCAGTTCTTC
CASRHFSYNEQFF
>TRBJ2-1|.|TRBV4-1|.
TGCGCCAGCAGCCAAGTTAGGGGCCTGACAGAACACAATGAGCAGTTCTTC
CASSQVRGLTEHNEQFF
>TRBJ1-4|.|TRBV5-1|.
TGCGCCAGCAGCTTGGCCGGGCCAGGGTCGACTGAAAAACTGTTTTTT
CASSLAGPGSTEKLFF
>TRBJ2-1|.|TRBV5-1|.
TGCGCCAGCTCTAGCCGCGGACAGCTAAATGAGCAGTTCTTC
CASSSRGQLNEQFF
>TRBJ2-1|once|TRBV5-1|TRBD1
TGCGCCAGCAGCCCGACGACAGGGTTACTTAATGAGCAGTTCTTC
CASSPTTGLLNEQFF
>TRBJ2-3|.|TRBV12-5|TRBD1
TGTGCTAGTGGTTTGGTAACAGGGGGCATCACAGATACGCAGTATTTT
CASGLVTGGITDTQYF
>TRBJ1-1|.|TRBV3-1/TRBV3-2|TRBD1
TGTGCCAGCAGCCAGGGACAGGGGGTGTCTGAAGCTTTCTTT
CASSQGQGVSEAFF
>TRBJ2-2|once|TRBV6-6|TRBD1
TGTGCCAGCAGTCCGACAGGGATCGGGAACACCGGGGAGCTGTTTTTT
CASSPTGIGNTGELFF
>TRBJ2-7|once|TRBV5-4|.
TGTGCCAGCAGCTCCCTGACAGGTCCTACGGAGCAGTACTTC
CASSSLTGPTEQYF
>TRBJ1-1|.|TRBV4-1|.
TGCGCCAGCAGCCAAGATAGGAACAGGGTGGGGCCGGGCACTGAAGCTTTCTTT
CASSQDRNRVGPGTEAFF
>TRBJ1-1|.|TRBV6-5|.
TGTGCCAGCTTCCCCCCAGGCCAACGGGGCACTGAAGCTTTCTTT
CASFPPGQRGTEAFF
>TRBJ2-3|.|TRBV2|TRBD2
TGTGCCAGCAAGGGGACTAGCGTAGCAGGTACGCAGTATTTT
CASKGTSVAGTQYF
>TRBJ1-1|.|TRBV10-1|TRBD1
TGCGCCAGCAGCATGGGACAGCCGAACACTGAAGCTTTCTTT
CASSMGQPNTEAFF
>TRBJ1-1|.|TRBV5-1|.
TGCGCCAGCAGCTTACGGGGTGGGAACACTGAAGCTTTCTTT
CASSLRGGNTEAFF